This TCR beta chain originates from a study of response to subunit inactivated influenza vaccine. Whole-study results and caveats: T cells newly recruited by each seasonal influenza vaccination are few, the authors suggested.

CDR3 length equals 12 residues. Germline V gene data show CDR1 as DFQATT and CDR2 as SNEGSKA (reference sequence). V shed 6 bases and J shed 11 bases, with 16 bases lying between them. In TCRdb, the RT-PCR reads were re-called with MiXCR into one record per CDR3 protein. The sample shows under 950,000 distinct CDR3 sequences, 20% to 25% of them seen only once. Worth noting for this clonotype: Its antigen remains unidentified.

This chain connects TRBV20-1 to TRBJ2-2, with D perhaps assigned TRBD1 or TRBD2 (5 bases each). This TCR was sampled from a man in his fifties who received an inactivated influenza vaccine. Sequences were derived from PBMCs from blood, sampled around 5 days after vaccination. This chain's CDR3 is CSARVGDGELFF. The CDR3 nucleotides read TGCAGTGCCAGGGTCGGGGACGGTGAGCTGTTTTTT.